This T cell receptor beta chain was retrieved from a study of a mutant IDH1 vaccine in newly diagnosed glioma (TCRdb year 2021). Study-level background: Patients received eight vaccinations in weeks 1, 3, 5, 7, 11, 15, 19 and 23, corresponding to visits V03 through V10. Vaccination was initiated 4-6 weeks after radiotherapy alone, or concurrently with temozolomide cycles in the chemotherapy-containing groups. Of the approximately 33 patients who were treated, 62.5% were male and roughly 38% were female, and the mean age was roughly 40 years. Prior to enrollment, standard therapy consisting of radiotherapy alone, temozolomide alone, or radiochemotherapy with temozolomide had been administered to patients, with the combination being received by most patients. Peripheral blood was drawn at six visits: V03 (baseline), V05, V07, V10, V12 and V13. For exploratory analyses, about two dozen treated patients had longitudinal TCRB deep sequencing done wherever samples were available.

Here is what the overall study found, with its caveats: No apparent relationship was observed between pseudoprogression and alterations in the top peripheral T cell clonotypes detected by TCRB sequencing. It was noted by the authors that analyses of patient blood samples could not be reproduced owing to sample limitations. Across multiple MHC alleles, vaccine-induced immune responses were seen in more than 90% of patients. Availability determined which PBMC samples were chosen for TCRB deep sequencing.

Concerning this clone itself: The antigen it binds to is not known. The record has no base qualities; no much larger clone is one base away.

From the cysteine through the phenylalanine, the CDR3 covers 15 amino acids. The only DNA kept is the CDR3, 45 bases in frame from the first base. V loses 6 bases at its end and J loses 1 base; junction bases beyond the gene matches: 6. CDR1 and CDR2 were assigned from the germline V gene as SNHLY and FYNNEI. The method was the immunoSEQ multiplex PCR assay. Rearranged TCR beta chain sequences were amplified with the hsTCRB Kit following the manufacturer's protocol. Sequencing of TCRB libraries was carried out on an Illumina MiSeq. The original methods were these. Demultiplexing, trimming and gene mapping were performed with the kit vendor's proprietary platform. Here the immuneACCESS table is served through TCRdb, limited to in-frame sequences with V and J called. Missing clones are a known gap in these copies; in checked studies unresolved V genes cover under half, and the rest lacks a known reason. Clonal size and the V and J genes are those of that table, whereas D and trimming came from the DNA. A total of roughly 30,000 clones appear in this sample, 78% of them only once. The ten largest clones add up to roughly a quarter of the sample.

This specimen's time point label, interpreted: week 11, during vaccination. A 20-mer mutant IDH1 peptide at 300 micrograms in Montanide made up each vaccine dose, which was injected subcutaneously together with topical imiquimod. All donors had newly diagnosed IDH1-mutant astrocytomas of WHO grade 3 or 4 that showed loss of nuclear ATRX. The samples were drawn from NOA16, a multicentre, single-arm, open-label phase I trial in Germany that tested a mutant IDH1 peptide vaccine in humans for the first time. Genomic DNA for TCRB sequencing was extracted from EDTA blood using the DNeasy Blood and Tissue Kit.

The rearranged segments are TRBV2 and TRBJ2-7, and TRBD1 matches 10 of the central bases. The sequences come from PBMCs, collected from a glioma patient whose treatment included an IDH1 peptide vaccine. The receptor was derived from a man aged 30-40 years with glioma. The nucleotide sequence is TGTGCCAGCAGCCCCGGACAGGGGGTTTCCTACGAGCAGTACTTC. Its translation reads: CASSPGQGVSYEQYF.